Each of the 7 T cell receptor beta chains below was sequenced from the same sample in a study of shared clonotypes between healthy human individuals. TCRdb keeps only in-frame clones here, not all; method: immunoSEQ multiplex PCR. The sample yields roughly 810,000 clones, about 96% seen once. CD45RO-negative, CCR7-positively selected cells formed the naive CD8 fraction, excluding terminally differentiated effector memory CD45RA+ cells. Sequencing was carried out using naive CD8+ T cells sorted from blood. These receptors came from a man between 25 and 39 years old in good health.

This clone occurred a few times. The CDR3 bases are TGTGCCAGCAGTACAAACCAGGACACCGGGACTAGCGGGCCGCTCTCCTACAATGAGCAGTTCTTC. This gives the protein CASSTNQDTGTSGPLSYNEQFF. The chain combines TRBV13 with TRBJ2-1; 12 nucleotides agree with TRBD2. Unmatched junction bases numbered 21, after V lost 6 bases and J lost 0 bases. The CDR3 spans 22 residues. Germline-derived CDR1 and CDR2 are PRHDT and FYEKMQ (reference sequence).

This clone was counted once. V usage is TRBV10-1 and J usage is TRBJ2-3; D uncertain. Per germline, CDR1 WNHNN and CDR2 SYGVQD (reference sequence). The CDR3 covers 13 residues. Trimming shortened V by 3 bases and J by 2 bases, and 6 bases separated the two germline ends. CDR3 sequence: CASSDILTDTQYF. The CDR3 region has the DNA TGCGCCAGCAGTGATATACTCACAGATACGCAGTATTTT.

The V call is TRBV4-3, the J call TRBJ1-1; D is uncertain. The CDR3 sequence is 12 residues long. The V gene's germline CDR1 is LGHNA and CDR2 YSLEER. V dropped 0 bases and J dropped 11 bases, with 10 bases sitting between them. In DNA form, the CDR3 reads TGCGCCAGCAGCCAAGATATGGGTCAGGCTTTCTTT. It codes for CASSQDMGQAFF.

The chain links TRBV10-1 to TRBJ2-7; 14 nucleotides line up with TRBD2. CDR1 and CDR2 from the germline V gene are WNHNN and SYGVQD (reference sequence). Germline trimming cut 2 bases from V and 3 bases from J; bases unmatched to any gene: 6. The CDR3 consists of 17 residues. The CDR3 DNA follows: TGCGCCAGCAGTGAGGGGACTAGCGGGAGTTTGCGCTACGAGCAGTACTTC. Translated: CASSEGTSGSLRYEQYF.

The CDR3 coding sequence is TGTGCCAGCAGCTTGGCCACCGTCAATCAGCCCCAGCATTTT. Protein: CASSLATVNQPQHF. This rearrangement joins TRBV5-6 to TRBJ1-5; D not resolved. This CDR3 has 14 residues. V was shortened by 0 bases and J by 3 bases, with 7 bases between the two germline ends. Germline V gene sequence: CDR1 SGHDT, CDR2 YYEEEE.

The chain links TRBV18 to TRBJ2-3, with D possibly matching TRBD2 (5 bases). The CDR3 spans 16 residues. V was trimmed by 3 bases and J by 2 bases, leaving 15 bases between them. CDR1 KGHSH and CDR2 LQKENI come from the germline V gene. DNA of the CDR3: TGTGCCAGCTCACCGGCGGAGGATAGATTCACAGATACGCAGTATTTT. Translation: CASSPAEDRFTDTQYF.

The chain employs TRBV6-1 and TRBJ2-6, with 7 bases matching TRBD1. The CDR3 is 18 amino acids. The V and J ends lost 4 bases and 0 bases, in that order; junction bases with no gene match: 9. Germline CDR1 and CDR2: MNHNS and SASEGT. CDR3 amino acids: CASSGDSDAVSGANVLTF. In DNA, the CDR3 is TGTGCCAGCAGTGGGGACAGCGACGCTGTCTCTGGGGCCAACGTCCTGACTTTC.